This T cell receptor beta chain was sequenced during a study of radiotherapy plus CTLA-4 blockade in lung cancer. On the study more broadly: For 15% to 20% of patients, objective responses occurred, and just over 30% had disease control. Study-wide results and limits: Blood saw expansion of tumor-derived TCR clones after radiotherapy plus ipilimumab. The best prediction of response reportedly came from early blood T cell clone dynamics, with interferon-beta.

Details on this clone: What it recognizes is unknown.

V dropped 5 bases and J dropped 5; count of bases not matched to a gene: 10. CDR3 length: 15 residues. Germline CDR1 reads SGHNT; CDR2 reads YYREEE (reference sequence). Chemo-refractory metastatic non-small-cell lung cancer patients received focal radiation with ipilimumab CTLA-4 blockade. Assay used: immunoSEQ multiplex PCR; TCRdb lists only in-frame clones, some missing. Of 90,000 to 100,000 clones listed, approximately 72% were seen once; the top ten hold around 2.7%. Sequenced here: peripheral blood, sampled from a patient treated with radiotherapy plus ipilimumab. J is TRBJ2-5 and V is TRBV5-4, with TRBD2 matching 9 bases. This clonotype was sampled from a human donor with non-small cell lung cancer who had a partial response to radiotherapy plus ipilimumab. Some clones in this sample may be carry-over from other donors' samples. CDR3 protein: CASSIPLAGKETQYF. CDR3 bases: TGTGCCAGCAGTATACCCCTAGCGGGAAAGGAGACCCAGTACTTC.